Below, one TCR beta chain is given with its context. Its antigen is undetermined. The method was immunoSEQ multiplex PCR; TCRdb's version includes in-frame clones alone and lacks a portion of them. The profile shows more than 75,000 clones, approximately 87% of them singletons. The data belong to a study of T cell responses to AZD1222 COVID-19 vaccine. Findings of the study overall: The study identified only a handful of AZD1222 recipients as seropositive at baseline. The breadth and depth of Spike-specific TCRs increased once two AZD1222 doses had been given. A reported finding is that nearly half of spike-specific TCRs target unmutated variant regions. White British ancestry dominated among donors, who included more females, and clonal diversity was possibly underestimated.

The CDR3 consists of 15 residues. Germline V lookup: CDR1 MDHEN, CDR2 SYDVKM. With 2 bases removed from V and 6 bases from J, the gap between germline ends came to 13 bases. The origin of this receptor is an adult in good health. The chain recombines TRBV28 with TRBJ1-4; D may be TRBD1 (5 bases). Specimen: peripheral blood, collected on day 0 of AZD1222 vaccination. DNA of the CDR3: TGTGCCAGCAGTTTAGAGCCAGGGAAGGATGAAAAACTGTTTTTT. Amino acid sequence: CASSLEPGKDEKLFF. Complete variable domain (other parts from reference TRBV28 and TRBJ1-4): DVKVTQSSRYLVKRTGEKVFLECVQDMDHENMFWYRQDPGLGLRLIYFSYDVKMKEKGDIPEGYSVSREKKERFSLILESASTNQTSMYLCASSLEPGKDEKLFFGSGTQLSVL.